The 30 T cell receptor beta chains below all came from one sample that was sequenced in a study of T cell repertoires in cytomegalovirus infection. TCRdb reanalysed the reads using MiXCR and keeps one entry per CDR3 protein. The data contain some 450,000 distinct CDR3 sequences, 30% to 40% of them seen just once; the ten biggest clones take up approximately 13%. The sample consisted of PBMCs. Receptors originate from a human donor in good health (CMV status not recorded). Some clones in this sample may be carry-over from other donors' samples.

Notes on this clonotype: A much larger clone lies a single base off, so this may be a read error. This chain joins TRBV7-9 and TRBJ2-1; D gene uncertain. The CDR3 spans 11 residues. The germline CDR1 and CDR2 sequences are SEHNR and FQNEAQ (reference sequence). CDR3 region: CDSSSSRGQFF. The CDR3 DNA reads as TGTGACAGCAGCTCGTCTCGAGGGCAGTTCTTC.

This clonotype was counted ten times or more. This chain connects TRBV28 to TRBJ1-2; 7 bases map to TRBD1. The CDR3 loop spans 17 amino acids. After removal of 4 bases from V and 8 bases from J, the junction contained 19 bases not matched to a gene. Germline V CDR1 and CDR2: MDHEN, SYDVKM. The DNA for the CDR3 is TGTGCCAGCAGTTCATACGCCGTAAGACAGGGATCGGGCGGCTACACCTTC. Translating gives CASSSYAVRQGSGGYTF.

The chain joins TRBV19 to TRBJ2-7, with 8 positions matching TRBD2. V shed 5 bases, J shed 3 bases, and the junction held 9 bases outside the gene matches. Germline CDR1 reads LNHDA; CDR2 reads SQIVND (reference sequence). The CDR3 runs to 15 residues. DNA for the CDR3: TGTGCCAGTAGTCCCTCAGCGGGGGTCCTCTACGAGCAGTACTTC. Translation gives CASSPSAGVLYEQYF.

This clonotype was found a few times. The V gene is TRBV6-5, the J gene TRBJ1-1, with D tentatively TRBD1 (5 bases). This CDR3 comprises 15 residues. V shed 0 bases and J shed 1 base, with 9 bases lying between them. Germline values: CDR1 MNHEY, CDR2 SVGAGI. CDR3 DNA sequence: TGTGCCAGCAGTTACTCGGGGGTTCAGAACACTGAAGCTTTCTTT. Translation: CASSYSGVQNTEAFF.

The chain recombines TRBV12-3 or TRBV12-4 with TRBJ1-1; 7 bases line up with TRBD1. The CDR3 length is 12 residues. V shed 5 bases, J shed 7 bases, and the junction held 4 bases outside the gene matches. CDR3 nucleotide sequence: TGTGCCAGCAGTCCCGGACAGGTTGAAGCTTTCTTT. Amino acids: CASSPGQVEAFF.

V usage is TRBV7-8 and J usage is TRBJ1-4; no definite D call. CDR1 and CDR2 from the germline V gene are SGHVS and FQNEAQ. V was trimmed by 4 bases and J by 7 bases, leaving 16 bases between them. The length of the CDR3 is 15 residues. CDR3 region: CASSWAGSESEKLFF. The CDR3 DNA sequence: TGTGCCAGCAGCTGGGCGGGCAGCGAGAGTGAAAAACTGTTTTTT.

The rearrangement joins TRBV24-1 to TRBJ2-3, with D maybe TRBD1 (5 bases). The V end was cut by 4 bases, the J end by 2 bases, with 21 bases between. Germline CDR1 reads KGHDR; CDR2 reads SFDVKD. The CDR3 is made up of 18 amino acids. CDR3 DNA sequence: TGTGCCACCAGTGACCCAGTGTGGGGCGGCGTTAACACAGATACGCAGTATTTT. It is translated as CATSDPVWGGVNTDTQYF.

The chain uses TRBV25-1 and TRBJ1-6; 7 nucleotides agree with TRBD1. This CDR3 is 14 amino acids long. The V segment lost 7 bases and the J segment 5 bases; nucleotides outside the gene matches: 5. CDR1 and CDR2 (germline): MGHDK, SYGVNS. The CDR3 DNA reads as TGTGCCAGCATGGGACAGACGAATAATTCACCCCTCCACTTT. This gives the protein CASMGQTNNSPLHF.

The chain recombines TRBV5-4 with TRBJ2-5, with 9 positions matching TRBD2. Losses at the gene ends were 0 bases for V and 1 base for J; bases not matched to a gene: 7. CDR3 length: 17 residues. Germline lookup yields CDR1 SGHNT and CDR2 YYREEE (reference sequence). This CDR3 is CASSLEGSGGFQETQYF. DNA for the CDR3: TGTGCCAGCAGCTTGGAAGGTAGCGGGGGATTCCAAGAGACCCAGTACTTC.

This clonotype was detected only a few times. V gene TRBV18 combines with J gene TRBJ1-5, with D possibly matching TRBD1 (5 bases). The CDR3 runs to 15 residues. V gave up 5 bases and J gave up 0 bases, with 11 bases separating them. The germline V gene encodes CDR1 KGHSH and CDR2 LQKENI. The CDR3 coding sequence is TGTGCCAGCTCAGGGACGGACAATAGCAATCAGCCCCAGCATTTT. Its protein product is CASSGTDNSNQPQHF.

At least ten counts were recorded for this clonotype. This chain joins TRBV19 and TRBJ1-5; a weak D match, TRBD1 (5 bases). V gave up 0 bases and J gave up 8 bases, with 11 bases separating them. The CDR3 runs 14 residues. Germline lookup yields CDR1 LNHDA and CDR2 SQIVND (reference sequence). For the CDR3, the DNA is TGTGCCAGTAGTATAGATAGGGGTCGGAAGCCCCAGCATTTT. Translating gives CASSIDRGRKPQHF.

This clonotype was picked up a small number of times. The chain has TRBV4-1 and TRBJ1-1; the D is unclear. Germline CDR1 and CDR2: MGHRA and YSYEKL. The CDR3 loop spans 15 amino acids. Between the trimmed V and J ends, which lost 0 bases and 1 base, there was a span of 9 bases. The CDR3 bases are TGCGCCAGCAGCCAAGATGAGGACCAGAACACTGAAGCTTTCTTT. Translated, it gives CASSQDEDQNTEAFF.

A word on this clonotype: Sequence at one end of the junction differs from germline and may be a read error. The chain combines TRBV6-2 or TRBV6-3 with TRBJ1-6; D is possibly TRBD1 (5 bases). Germline lookup yields CDR1 MNHEY and CDR2 SVGEGT. The CDR3 totals 14 residues. Written as DNA, the CDR3 is TGTGCCAGCAGTACGGGCAGGGAGAGCTCACCCCACCACTTT. It specifies CASSTGRESSPHHF.

This clonotype showed up just a few times. The J gene is TRBJ1-6, the V gene TRBV2; D is possibly TRBD1 (5 bases). The length of the CDR3 is 15 residues. Between the trimmed V and J ends, which lost 5 bases and 10 bases, there was a span of 18 bases. The germline gives CDR1 SNHLY, CDR2 FYNNEI. CDR3 in DNA: TGTGCCAGCAGTCGGGGACCCATGATTGAATCACCCCTCCACTTT. Its translation is CASSRGPMIESPLHF.

In its sample, this clonotype was seen once. This chain uses TRBV12-3 or TRBV12-4 with TRBJ2-7; weak D call: TRBD1 (5 bases). The ends were cut back, 5 bases at V and 0 bases at J, with 8 bases in the middle. The CDR3 loop spans 13 amino acids. The CDR3 bases are TGTGCCAGCAGTACGGACACCTCCTACGAGCAGTACTTC. This codes for CASSTDTSYEQYF.

CDR3 bases: TGTGCCAGCAGTTCGGGACAGTTGTTCGACGAGCAGTACTTC. Amino acids: CASSSGQLFDEQYF. The chain uses TRBV27 and TRBJ2-7; 7 nucleotides match TRBD1. CDR1 MNHEY and CDR2 SMNVEV come from the germline V gene (reference sequence). Trimming cost V 4 bases and J 5 bases; bases outside gene matches: 8. This CDR3 has 14 amino acids.

This clonotype was seen a handful of times. The genes are TRBV24-1 and TRBJ2-1; D is undetermined. Trimming removed 4 bases at V and 6 bases at J, with 12 bases between. CDR1 is KGHDR and CDR2 is SFDVKD in the germline V gene. This CDR3 region has 14 residues. CDR3 loop: CATSEGSKGNEQFF. The CDR3 DNA is TGTGCCACCAGTGAAGGATCGAAAGGCAATGAGCAGTTCTTC.

The chain employs TRBV20-1 and TRBJ2-7, with 11 bases matching TRBD1. Trimming took 5 bases from V and 4 from J; bases not matched to a gene: 7. This CDR3 region has 14 residues. In germline, CDR1 is DFQATT, CDR2 SNEGSKA (reference sequence). Written as DNA, the CDR3 is TGCAGTGCTTCCGGACAGGGGGCTGTATACGAGCAGTACTTC. As protein: CSASGQGAVYEQYF.

This sequence joins TRBV2 and TRBJ1-5, with 8 bases fitting TRBD1. V shed 6 bases and J 9 bases; nucleotides not matched to a gene: 13. CDR1 SNHLY and CDR2 FYNNEI come from the germline V gene. The CDR3 spans 15 residues. The CDR3 region is CASRPDRAQVLPQHF. In DNA form, the CDR3 reads TGTGCCAGCAGGCCGGACAGGGCCCAAGTTTTGCCCCAGCATTTT.

This clonotype was counted only a few times. This chain's CDR3 is CATSGGQGLTPEQFF. CDR3 DNA sequence: TGTGCCACCTCGGGGGGACAGGGGTTAACGCCCGAGCAGTTCTTC. V is TRBV6-5 and J is TRBJ2-1; 10 positions agree with TRBD1. CDR3 length: 15 residues. V dropped 10 bases and J dropped 10; count of bases not matched to a gene: 16. The V gene's germline CDR1 is MNHEY and CDR2 SVGAGI.

To note about this clonotype: Without the conserved terminal phenylalanine or tryptophan, this CDR3 likely stems from a read error. This chain uses TRBV5-5 with TRBJ1-4; D is perhaps TRBD1 (5 bases). Germline values: CDR1 SGHKS, CDR2 YYEKEE (reference sequence). This CDR3 contains 16 residues. The germline V and J ends were trimmed by 0 bases and 5 bases, with 14 bases remaining between them. CDR3 nucleotides: TGTGCCAGCAGCTTGGCTCCCGGGACCCCCAATGAAAAACTGTTTTTG. It yields the protein CASSLAPGTPNEKLFL.

This clonotype has only a few counts. CDR3 region: CASSGTAQETQYF. Written as DNA, the CDR3 is TGTGCCAGTAGCGGGACGGCCCAAGAGACCCAGTACTTC. The V and J genes are TRBV19 and TRBJ2-5; D is possibly TRBD1 or TRBD2 (5 bases each). Germline V gene data show CDR1 as LNHDA and CDR2 as SQIVND (reference sequence). V gave up 6 bases and J gave up 1 base, with 9 bases separating them. CDR3 length equals 13 residues.

The chain joins TRBV2 to TRBJ2-5, with D maybe TRBD2 (6 bases). Deletions cut 8 bases from V and 0 bases from J, with 16 bases between. CDR1 is SNHLY and CDR2 is FYNNEI in the germline V gene. This CDR3 has 15 amino acids. CDR3 sequence reads: CASGGSPSDQETQYF. The CDR3 nucleotides read TGTGCCAGCGGGGGATCGCCTAGCGACCAAGAGACCCAGTACTTC. The variable domain in full, with the rest retrieved from reference TRBV2 and TRBJ2-5, is EPEVTQTPSHQVTQMGQEVILRCVPISNHLYFYWYRQILGQKVEFLVSFYNNEISEKSEIFDDQFSVERPDGSNFTLKIRSTKLEDSAMYFCASGGSPSDQETQYFGPGTRLLVL.

This clonotype was found a few times. This chain uses TRBV19 with TRBJ2-1, with a possible D match to TRBD2 (6 bases). The CDR3 is made up of 14 amino acids. The germline gives CDR1 LNHDA, CDR2 SQIVND (reference sequence). Trimming stripped 5 bases from V and 4 bases from J, with 12 bases between. CDR3 nucleotides: TGTGCCAGTAGTGTGGGACTTCAGTACAATGAGCAGTTCTTC. Translated: CASSVGLQYNEQFF.

J is TRBJ1-2 and V is TRBV24-1; 8 bases map to TRBD1. The V and J ends lost 2 bases and 2 bases, in that order; junction bases with no gene match: 12. This CDR3 region has 18 residues. The germline V gene encodes CDR1 KGHDR and CDR2 SFDVKD. In nucleotides, the CDR3 is TGTGCCACCAGTGATTCGCCTAGGACAGGGAGCGGCAACTATGGCTACACCTTC. Its protein product is CATSDSPRTGSGNYGYTF.

Notes on this clonotype: At one end the junction does not follow the germline gene, possibly because of a read error. The V gene is TRBV4-1, the J gene TRBJ1-1, with a tentative D call TRBD1 (6 bases). CDR3 size: 17 residues. Germline V gene data show CDR1 as MGHRA and CDR2 as YSYEKL. CDR3 DNA sequence: TGCGCCAGCAGCCAAGCGGAGGCAGGGGCTGGGTACACTGAATCTTTCTTT. This sequence encodes CASSQAEAGAGYTESFF.

This clonotype was found a few times. The chain combines TRBV2 with TRBJ2-3; 9 bases fit TRBD2. The V and J ends lost 6 bases and 0 bases, in that order; junction bases with no gene match: 4. The CDR3 loop spans 15 amino acids. The germline gives CDR1 SNHLY, CDR2 FYNNEI. The DNA of the CDR3 is TGTGCCAGCAGAGTAGCGGGGGCCAGCACAGATACGCAGTATTTT. Translating gives CASRVAGASTDTQYF.

Concerning this clonotype itself: This clone may be a read error of a much larger clone one base away. This rearrangement joins TRBV25-1 to TRBJ1-4; D is perhaps TRBD1 (5 bases). CDR1 is MGHDK, CDR2 SYGVNS, per germline. The CDR3 sequence is 15 residues long. Trimming removed 6 bases from V and 5 bases from J, with 16 bases in between. The CDR3 sequence: CASRGRHRRNEKLFF. In DNA, the CDR3 is TGTGCCAGCAGGGGTAGACACAGGAGAAATGAAAAACTGTTTTTT. Drawing the rest from reference TRBV25-1 and TRBJ1-4, the complete variable domain is EADIYQTPRYLVIGTGKKITLECSQTMGHDKMYWYQQDPGMELHLIHYSYGVNSTEKGDLSSESTVSRIRTEHFPLTLESARPSHTSQYLCASRGRHRRNEKLFFGSGTQLSVL.

This clonotype was seen repeatedly, ten times or more. The CDR3: CASSSRLAGGPGELFF. DNA of the CDR3: TGTGCCAGCAGCTCTAGACTAGCGGGGGGGCCCGGGGAGCTGTTTTTT. The chain has TRBV7-2 and TRBJ2-2; 14 bases fit TRBD2. The ends lost 4 bases at V and 6 bases at J; junction bases unmatched: 4. Germline CDR1 is SGHTA and CDR2 is FQGNSA. The CDR3 runs 16 residues.

Only a few counts were recorded for this clonotype. The chain combines TRBV6-5 with TRBJ2-3, with 11 bases matching TRBD2. Germline-derived CDR1 and CDR2 are MNHEY and SVGAGI. V lost 5 bases and J lost 5; bases outside the gene matches: 6. This CDR3 comprises 15 residues. The CDR3 region has the DNA TGTGCCAGCAGTAGACTAGCGGGGACACAAGATACGCAGTATTTT. This codes for CASSRLAGTQDTQYF.